The clone carrying this T cell receptor beta chain was seen only once. Its antigen is unknown. The lymph nodes were axillary draining lymph nodes from breast cancer patients. Trimming pared 0 bases from V and 3 bases from J, leaving 7 bases between. The CDR3 is made up of 14 amino acids. Germline assignment: CDR1 LGHNA and CDR2 YSLEER. Using its own MiXCR run on the multiplex PCR reads, TCRdb lists one record per CDR3 protein. The repertoire includes 180,000 or so distinct CDR3 sequences, approximately 31% of them detected once, and around 4.5% sits in the top ten. The source of the sample is a study of breast tumors, draining lymph nodes, adjacent tissues. General observations from the study: Tumors had less TCR diversity than lymph nodes, more than nontumor tissue. Data only fit, rather than demonstrated, lymph node origin of most tumor T cells. Findings are consistent with lymph node origin and intratumoral expansion of most tumor T cells.

This TCR came from a female donor with breast cancer. Some clones in this sample may be carry-over from other donors' samples. The sample comprised axillary lymph node tissue. This chain uses TRBV4-3 with TRBJ2-3; no clear D gene. This chain's CDR3 is CASSQDRRTDTQYF. DNA for the CDR3: TGCGCCAGCAGCCAAGATAGGCGGACAGATACGCAGTATTTT.